This entry features one T cell receptor beta chain sequence. The record originates from a study of blood T cell repertoires in COVID-19. Across the whole study: Acute-phase and convalescent COVID-19 samples originated in the United States, Italy and Spain.

The CDR3 runs to 16 residues. Germline V CDR1 and CDR2: MNHNS, SASEGT. V lost 2 bases and J lost 5, with 18 bases in between. In the original processing: By means of reference gene primer amplification, nucleated cell counts were estimated. Some clones are missing from TCRdb's copy, which holds only in-frame ones; the method was immunoSEQ multiplex PCR. Clone size and the V and J calls come from that table; the DNA yielded D and trimming. The data show 90,000 to 100,000 clones, with roughly 82% seen just once and roughly 11% held by the top ten. Sequenced sample: peripheral blood. This chain uses TRBV6-1 with TRBJ1-2, with a weak D call TRBD1 (5 bases). The clonotype was recovered from a man in his 70s with active or convalescent COVID-19. The CDR3 loop is CASSETGPQGGYGYTF. The CDR3 nucleotides are TGTGCCAGCAGTGAAACGGGGCCCCAGGGAGGGTATGGCTACACCTTC.